This TCR beta chain was identified during a study of blood T cell repertoires in COVID-19. Germline values: CDR1 MDHEN, CDR2 SYDVKM. Unmatched junction bases numbered 10, after V lost 6 bases and J lost 6 bases. The CDR3 contains 15 residues. The data were produced by immunoSEQ multiplex PCR, yet TCRdb's version contains in-frame clones alone and is incomplete. The sample lists 70,000 to 75,000 clones; 75% to 85% were seen once. This clonotype originated in a woman aged 65 to 85 with acute or convalescent COVID-19. The gene calls are TRBV28 and TRBJ1-2; 10 positions match TRBD1. The specimen sequenced was peripheral blood. The CDR3: CASRTRTGGGDGYTF. CDR3 sequence (DNA): TGTGCCAGCAGGACCCGGACAGGGGGTGGGGATGGCTACACCTTC.